This T cell receptor (beta chain) was sequenced in a study of spatial heterogeneity in lung cancer. As for the study in general: Sequencing consistently turned up more beta-chain sequences than alpha-chain sequences.

This clonotype was found many times. A much larger clone is a single base away; this may be a read error. In TCRdb, the 5' RACE reads were re-called with MiXCR into one record per CDR3 protein. This table holds tens of thousands of distinct CDR3 sequences, roughly 5.6% found once. The time point: sample taken at primary tumor resection. The input material, whole RNA from tumor, nontumor lung or frozen PBMC, was sequenced unsorted. The cohort: 70 to 75 early-stage, untreated non-small cell lung cancer patients. Germline V gives CDR1 SGHRS, CDR2 YFSETQ. CDR3 length equals 13 residues. The V gene is TRBV5-1, the J gene TRBJ1-6; D perhaps matches TRBD1 (5 bases). This specimen consisted of PBMCs, obtained at surgery. This sequence was found in a female donor with early-stage non-small cell lung cancer. The CDR3 bases are TGCGTCACGGGACGGTCTATGGGATCACCCCTCCACTTT. Translating gives CVTGRSMGSPLHF.